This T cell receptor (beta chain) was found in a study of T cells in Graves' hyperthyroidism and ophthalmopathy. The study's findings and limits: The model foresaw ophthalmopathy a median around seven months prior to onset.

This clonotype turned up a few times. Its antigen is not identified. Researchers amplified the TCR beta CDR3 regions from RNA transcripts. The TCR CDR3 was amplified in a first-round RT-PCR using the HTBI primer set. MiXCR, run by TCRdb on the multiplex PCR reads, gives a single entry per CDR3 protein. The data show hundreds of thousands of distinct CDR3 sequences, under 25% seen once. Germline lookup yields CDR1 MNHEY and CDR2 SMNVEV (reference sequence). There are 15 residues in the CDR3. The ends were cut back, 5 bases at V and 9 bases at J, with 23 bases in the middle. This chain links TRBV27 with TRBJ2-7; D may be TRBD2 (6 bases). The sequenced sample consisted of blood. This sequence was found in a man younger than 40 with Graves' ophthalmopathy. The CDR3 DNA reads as TGTGCCAGCAGTCCCCATGCGGGACCTGTATCGGGGCAGTACTTC. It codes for CASSPHAGPVSGQYF.